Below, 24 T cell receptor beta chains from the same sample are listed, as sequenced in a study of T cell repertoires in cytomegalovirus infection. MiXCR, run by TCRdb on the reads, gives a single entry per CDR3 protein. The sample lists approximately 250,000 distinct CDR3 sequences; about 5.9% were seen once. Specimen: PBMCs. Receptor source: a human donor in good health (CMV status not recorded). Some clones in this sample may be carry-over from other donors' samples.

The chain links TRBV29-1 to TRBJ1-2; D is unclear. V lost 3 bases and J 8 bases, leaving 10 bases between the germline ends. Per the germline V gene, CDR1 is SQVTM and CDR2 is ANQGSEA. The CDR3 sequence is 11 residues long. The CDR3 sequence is CSVDVMGGYTF. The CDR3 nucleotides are TGCAGCGTTGACGTTATGGGGGGCTACACCTTC. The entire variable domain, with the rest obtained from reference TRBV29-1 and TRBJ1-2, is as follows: SAVISQKPSRDICQRGTSLTIQCQVDSQVTMMFWYRQQPGQSLTLIATANQGSEATYESGFVIDKFPISRPNLTFSTLTVSNMSPEDSSIYLCSVDVMGGYTFGSGTRLTVV.

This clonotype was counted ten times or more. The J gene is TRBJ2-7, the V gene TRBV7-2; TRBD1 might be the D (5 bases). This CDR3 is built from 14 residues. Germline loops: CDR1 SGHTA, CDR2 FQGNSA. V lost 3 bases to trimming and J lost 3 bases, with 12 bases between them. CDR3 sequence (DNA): TGTGCCAGCAGCTTGGGAAGGGGAATCTACGAGCAGTACTTC. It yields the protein CASSLGRGIYEQYF.

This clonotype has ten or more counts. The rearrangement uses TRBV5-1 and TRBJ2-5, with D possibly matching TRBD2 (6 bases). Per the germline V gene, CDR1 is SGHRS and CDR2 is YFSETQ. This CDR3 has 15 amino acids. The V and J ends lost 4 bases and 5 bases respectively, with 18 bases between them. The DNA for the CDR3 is TGCGCCAGCAGCCCGGAGGGGACTGGCGGGGAGACCCAGTACTTC. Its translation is CASSPEGTGGETQYF.

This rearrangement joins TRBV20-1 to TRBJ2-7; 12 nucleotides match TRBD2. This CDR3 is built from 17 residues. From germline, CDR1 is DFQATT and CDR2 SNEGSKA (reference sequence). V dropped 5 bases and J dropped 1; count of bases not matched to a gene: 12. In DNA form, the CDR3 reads TGCAGTGCTGTGACTAGCGGGGGTTCCGGGGGATCCTACGAGCAGTACTTC. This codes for CSAVTSGGSGGSYEQYF.

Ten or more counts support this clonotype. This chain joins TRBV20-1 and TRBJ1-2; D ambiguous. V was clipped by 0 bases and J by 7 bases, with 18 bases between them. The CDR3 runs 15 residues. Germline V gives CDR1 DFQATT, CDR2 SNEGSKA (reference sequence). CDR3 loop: CSARDLNLGLGGYTF. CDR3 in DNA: TGCAGTGCTAGAGATCTAAATCTCGGTCTAGGTGGCTACACCTTC.

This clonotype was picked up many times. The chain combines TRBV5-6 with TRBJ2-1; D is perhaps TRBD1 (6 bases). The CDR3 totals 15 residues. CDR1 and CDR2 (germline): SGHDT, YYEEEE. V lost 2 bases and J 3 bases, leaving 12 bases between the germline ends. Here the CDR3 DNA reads TGTGCCAGCAGCTTAAGAGGGGGTAACTACAATGAGCAGTTCTTC. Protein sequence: CASSLRGGNYNEQFF. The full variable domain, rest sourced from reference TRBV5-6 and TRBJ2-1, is DAGVTQSPTHLIKTRGQQVTLRCSPKSGHDTVSWYQQALGQGPQFIFQYYEEEERQRGNFPDRFSGHQFPNYSSELNVNALLLGDSALYLCASSLRGGNYNEQFFGPGTRLTVL.

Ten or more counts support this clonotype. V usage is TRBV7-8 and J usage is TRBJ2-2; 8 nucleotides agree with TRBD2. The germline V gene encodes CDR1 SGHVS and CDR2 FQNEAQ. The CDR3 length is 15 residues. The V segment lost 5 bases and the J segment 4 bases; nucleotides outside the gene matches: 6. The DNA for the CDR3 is TGTGCCAGCAGCCTTTCGGGGGGGAGCACCGGGGAGCTGTTTTTT. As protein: CASSLSGGSTGELFF. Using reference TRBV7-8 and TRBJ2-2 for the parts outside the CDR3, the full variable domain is GAGVSQSPRYKVAKRGQDVALRCDPISGHVSLFWYQQALGQGPEFLTYFQNEAQLDKSGLPSDRFFAERPEGSVSTLKIQRTQQEDSAVYLCASSLSGGSTGELFFGEGSRLTVL.

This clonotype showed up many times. The CDR3 sequence is CASSLERNSPLHF. CDR3 coding DNA: TGTGCCAGCAGCTTAGAGCGGAATTCACCCCTCCACTTT. This chain joins TRBV7-2 and TRBJ1-6; D not resolved. Germline values: CDR1 SGHTA, CDR2 FQGNSA. The V end was cut by 1 base, the J end by 7 bases, with 5 bases between. This CDR3 spans 13 amino acids.

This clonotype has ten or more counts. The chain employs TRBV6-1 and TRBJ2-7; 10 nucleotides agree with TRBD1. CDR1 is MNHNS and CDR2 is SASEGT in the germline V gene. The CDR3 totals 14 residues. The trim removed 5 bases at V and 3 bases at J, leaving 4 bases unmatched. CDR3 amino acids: CASSQGQGFYEQYF. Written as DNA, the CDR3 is TGTGCCAGCAGTCAGGGACAGGGGTTCTACGAGCAGTACTTC.

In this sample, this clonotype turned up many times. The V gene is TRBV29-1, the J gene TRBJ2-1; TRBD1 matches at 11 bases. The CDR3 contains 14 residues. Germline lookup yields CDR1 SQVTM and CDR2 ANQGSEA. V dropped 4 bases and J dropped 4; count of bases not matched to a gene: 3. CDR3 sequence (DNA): TGCAGCGTTGCCCGGGACAGGGGGTACAATGAGCAGTTCTTC. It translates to CSVARDRGYNEQFF.

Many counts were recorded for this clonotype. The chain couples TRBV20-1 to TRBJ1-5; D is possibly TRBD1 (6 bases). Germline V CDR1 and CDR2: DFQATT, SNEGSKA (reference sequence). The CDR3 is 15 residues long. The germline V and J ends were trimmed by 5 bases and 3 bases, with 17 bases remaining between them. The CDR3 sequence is CSAFPGTYYNQPQHF. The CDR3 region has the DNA TGCAGTGCTTTTCCCGGGACATACTACAATCAGCCCCAGCATTTT.

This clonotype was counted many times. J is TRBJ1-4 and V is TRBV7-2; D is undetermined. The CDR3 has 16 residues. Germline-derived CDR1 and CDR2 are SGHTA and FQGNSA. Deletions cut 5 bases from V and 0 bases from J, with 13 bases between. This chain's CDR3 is CASSPRTIATNEKLFF. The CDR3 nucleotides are TGTGCCAGCAGCCCAAGGACGATCGCAACTAATGAAAAACTGTTTTTT.

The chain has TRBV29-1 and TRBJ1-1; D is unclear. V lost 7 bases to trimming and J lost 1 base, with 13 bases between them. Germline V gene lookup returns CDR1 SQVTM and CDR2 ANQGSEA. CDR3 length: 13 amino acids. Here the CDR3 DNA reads TGCAGCGGGGAGGAACTCCCGAACACTGAAGCTTTCTTT. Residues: CSGEELPNTEAFF.

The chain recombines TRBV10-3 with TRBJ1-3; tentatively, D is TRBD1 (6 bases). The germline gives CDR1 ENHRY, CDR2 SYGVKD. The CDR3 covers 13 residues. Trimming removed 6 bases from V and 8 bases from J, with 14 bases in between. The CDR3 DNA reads TGTGCCATCAGGGGACACTCCGGGGACACCATATATTTT. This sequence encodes CAIRGHSGDTIYF.

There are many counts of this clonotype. CDR3 nucleotides: TGTGCCAGCAGTTTAGGCCAGAACAACTATGGCTACACCTTC. Translated, it gives CASSLGQNNYGYTF. The rearrangement joins TRBV28 to TRBJ1-2; D remains ambiguous. V lost 2 bases to trimming and J lost 2 bases, with 9 bases between them. This CDR3 has 14 amino acids. The germline V gene has CDR1 MDHEN and CDR2 SYDVKM.

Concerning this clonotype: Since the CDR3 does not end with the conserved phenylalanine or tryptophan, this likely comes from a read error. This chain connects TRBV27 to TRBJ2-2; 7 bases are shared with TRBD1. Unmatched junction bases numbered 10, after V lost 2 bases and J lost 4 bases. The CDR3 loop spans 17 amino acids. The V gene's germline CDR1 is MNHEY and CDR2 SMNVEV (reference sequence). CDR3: CASSLLGRGSITGELFL. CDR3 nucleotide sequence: TGTGCCAGCAGTTTACTCGGCAGGGGGTCGATCACCGGGGAGCTGTTTCTT.

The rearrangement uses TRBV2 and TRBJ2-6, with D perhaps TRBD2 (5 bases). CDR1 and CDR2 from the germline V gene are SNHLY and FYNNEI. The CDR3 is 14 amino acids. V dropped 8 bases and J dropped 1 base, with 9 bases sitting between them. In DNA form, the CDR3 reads TGTGCCAGCTCTCGGAGGTCTGGGGCCAACGTCCTGACTTTC. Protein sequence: CASSRRSGANVLTF.

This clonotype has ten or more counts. DNA for the CDR3: TGTGCCAGCAGCTTAGAGACCAATTCACCCCTCCACTTT. Translation: CASSLETNSPLHF. The chain is built from TRBV7-2 and TRBJ1-6; D is undetermined. Trimming shortened V by 1 base and J by 7 bases, and 5 bases separated the two germline ends. The CDR3 spans 13 residues. CDR1 is SGHTA, CDR2 FQGNSA, per germline.

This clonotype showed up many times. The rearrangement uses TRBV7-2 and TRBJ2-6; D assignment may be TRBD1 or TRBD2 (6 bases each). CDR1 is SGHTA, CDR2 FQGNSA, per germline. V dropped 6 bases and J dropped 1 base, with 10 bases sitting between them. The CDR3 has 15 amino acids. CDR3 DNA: TGTGCCAGCAGACAAGGGGGGTCTGGGGCCAACGTCCTGACTTTC. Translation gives CASRQGGSGANVLTF.

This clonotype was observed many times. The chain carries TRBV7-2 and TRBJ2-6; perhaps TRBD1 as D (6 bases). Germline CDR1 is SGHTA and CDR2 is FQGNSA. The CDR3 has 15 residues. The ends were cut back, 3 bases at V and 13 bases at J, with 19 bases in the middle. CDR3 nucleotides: TGTGCCAGCAGCTTCGCAGGGGTTAATTTTCGGGTCCTGACTTTC. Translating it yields CASSFAGVNFRVLTF.

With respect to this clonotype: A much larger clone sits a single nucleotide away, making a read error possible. CDR3 sequence (DNA): TGCAGTGCTCCGGTCTCCACAGATACGCAGTATTTT. This encodes CSAPVSTDTQYF. The chain couples TRBV20-1 to TRBJ2-3; no reliable D call. V was shortened by 5 bases and J by 2 bases, with 8 bases between the two germline ends. The length of the CDR3 is 12 residues. Per germline, CDR1 DFQATT and CDR2 SNEGSKA (reference sequence).

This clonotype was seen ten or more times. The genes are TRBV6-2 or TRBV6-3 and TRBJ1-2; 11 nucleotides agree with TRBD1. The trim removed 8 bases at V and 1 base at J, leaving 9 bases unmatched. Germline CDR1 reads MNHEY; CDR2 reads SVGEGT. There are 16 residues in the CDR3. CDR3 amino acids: CASCEDRGRGNYGYTF. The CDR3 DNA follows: TGTGCCAGCTGCGAGGACAGGGGGCGAGGTAACTATGGCTACACCTTC.

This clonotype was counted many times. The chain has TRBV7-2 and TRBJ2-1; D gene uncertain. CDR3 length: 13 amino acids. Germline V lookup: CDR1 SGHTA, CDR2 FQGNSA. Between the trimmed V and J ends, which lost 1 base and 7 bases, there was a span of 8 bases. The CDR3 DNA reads TGTGCCAGCAGCTTAGTAAGTGCGAATGAGCAGTTCTTC. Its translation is CASSLVSANEQFF.

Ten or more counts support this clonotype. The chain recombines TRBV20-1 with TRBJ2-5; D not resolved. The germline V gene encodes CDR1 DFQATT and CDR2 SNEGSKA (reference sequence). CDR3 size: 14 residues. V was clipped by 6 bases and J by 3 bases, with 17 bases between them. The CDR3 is CSAYRAPAEETQYF. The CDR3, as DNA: TGCAGTGCGTACCGGGCCCCAGCCGAAGAGACCCAGTACTTC.